This record looks at one T cell receptor beta chain sequence and its context. Original processing notes: Nucleated cell counts were estimated from reference gene primer amplification. Profiling relied on immunoSEQ multiplex PCR, and the TCRdb table lists in-frame clones only, not all of them. V, J and clone size reflect that table, while D and trimming were determined from the DNA. The table records some 240,000 clones, 80% to 85% of them present only once. This entry belongs to a study of blood T cell repertoires in COVID-19. Study as a whole: From the United States, Italy and Spain came samples of acute and convalescent COVID-19. PBMCs, B-cell-depleted T cells, or T cells provided the cDNA or gDNA that made up the material.

The V and J ends lost 2 bases and 4 bases respectively, with 17 bases between them. CDR3 length: 16 residues. Germline assignment: CDR1 MGHRA and CDR2 YSYEKL. Sequencing was carried out using peripheral blood. The receptor was derived from an older woman with active or convalescent COVID-19. This rearrangement joins TRBV4-1 to TRBJ1-2, with a tentative D call TRBD1 (6 bases). CDR3 DNA sequence: TGCGCCAGCAGCCAACCCCCCAGGGGAAAGTCCTATGGCTACACCTTC. Protein product: CASSQPPRGKSYGYTF.